The 5 T cell receptor beta chains listed next were all sequenced from one sample in a study of radiotherapy plus CTLA-4 blockade in lung cancer (dated by TCRdb to the late 2010s). The library was produced with the immunoSEQ multiplex PCR assay. This immuneACCESS table, as held by TCRdb, lists in-frame sequences with V and J called but not all clones. Of the missing ones, under half trace to an unresolved V gene in checked studies; the others have no known cause. A total of tens of thousands of clones appear in this sample, approximately 86% of them only once. Approximately 0.9% of the sample is taken by the ten largest. The material was peripheral blood, obtained from a patient treated with radiotherapy plus ipilimumab. The receptors originated from a human donor with non-small cell lung cancer who had stable disease on radiotherapy plus ipilimumab.

J is TRBJ1-1 and V is TRBV19; perhaps TRBD1 as D (6 bases). Germline V CDR1 and CDR2: LNHDA, SQIVND (reference sequence). The CDR3 has 14 amino acids. The V and J ends lost 7 bases and 6 bases respectively, with 18 bases between them. The CDR3 DNA sequence: TGTGCCAGTATCCCTCAGAGGGGGGCCCCTGAAGCTTTCTTT. This translates into CASIPQRGAPEAFF. Based on the CDR3 plus reference TRBV19 and TRBJ1-1, the full variable domain is DGGITQSPKYLFRKEGQNVTLSCEQNLNHDAMYWYRQDPGQGLRLIYYSQIVNDFQKGDIAEGYSVSREKKESFPLTVTSAQKNPTAFYLCASIPQRGAPEAFFGQGTRLTVV.

The V call is TRBV5-4, the J call TRBJ1-6, with 9 bases lining up with TRBD1. Trimming cost V 0 bases and J 7 bases; bases outside gene matches: 2. This CDR3 has 15 residues. Germline CDR1 reads SGHNT; CDR2 reads YYREEE (reference sequence). The CDR3 sequence: CASSLGDRGNSPLHF. CDR3 DNA: TGTGCCAGCAGCTTGGGAGACAGGGGGAATTCACCCCTCCACTTT.

Points on this clone: This CDR3 is also generated by other DNA sequences in the sample. This chain links TRBV2 with TRBJ2-1, with unresolved D. Trimming removed 3 bases at V and 14 bases at J, with 17 bases between. The CDR3 is 13 amino acids. The germline gives CDR1 SNHLY, CDR2 FYNNEI. The CDR3 DNA follows: TGTGCCAGCAGTGAGGGTCGAGGAGCCGCGGAGTTCTTC. Protein sequence: CASSEGRGAAEFF.

The chain links TRBV5-6 to TRBJ1-3; D is uncertain. CDR3 length: 16 amino acids. V shed 4 bases and J shed 4 bases, with 18 bases lying between them. CDR1 SGHDT and CDR2 YYEEEE come from the germline V gene. The CDR3 loop reads CASSPGGLTGGNTIYF. The CDR3 nucleotides are TGTGCCAGCAGCCCCGGCGGGCTCACGGGGGGAAACACCATATATTTT. Combining the CDR3 with reference TRBV5-6 and TRBJ1-3 gives the whole variable domain DAGVTQSPTHLIKTRGQQVTLRCSPKSGHDTVSWYQQALGQGPQFIFQYYEEEERQRGNFPDRFSGHQFPNYSSELNVNALLLGDSALYLCASSPGGLTGGNTIYFGEGSWLTVV.

This chain links TRBV2 with TRBJ1-3; 9 bases fit TRBD1. The CDR3 spans 14 residues. CDR1 is SNHLY and CDR2 is FYNNEI in the germline V gene. J lost 0 bases, V lost 6 bases, and 0 bases had no gene match. In nucleotides, the CDR3 is TGTGCCAGCAGGGGACAGGGCTCTGGAAACACCATATATTTT. Translating it yields CASRGQGSGNTIYF. The variable domain in full, completed from reference TRBV2 and TRBJ1-3, reads EPEVTQTPSHQVTQMGQEVILRCVPISNHLYFYWYRQILGQKVEFLVSFYNNEISEKSEIFDDQFSVERPDGSNFTLKIRSTKLEDSAMYFCASRGQGSGNTIYFGEGSWLTVV.